Following are 17 T cell receptor beta chains from one sample sequenced in a study of CD8 T cells in Susac syndrome. With random hexamers, reverse transcription was performed on roughly 0.5 to 1 ug of RNA. Via MiXCR, TCRdb re-called the immunoSEQ multiplex PCR reads, giving one row per CDR3 protein. The sample includes 150,000 to 200,000 distinct CDR3 sequences, about 91% seen only once; the top ten take about 0.1%. Material: CD4+ T cells from PBMCs. These receptor sequences come from a human donor with Susac syndrome.

The gene calls are TRBV6-5 and TRBJ2-5; 7 bases match TRBD2. The CDR3 runs to 13 residues. Unmatched junction bases numbered 5, after V lost 5 bases and J lost 5 bases. The germline CDR1 and CDR2 sequences are MNHEY and SVGAGI. In nucleotides, the CDR3 is TGTGCCAGCAGTGGGGGACTATCGGAGACCCAGTACTTC. Protein product: CASSGGLSETQYF.

The rearrangement joins TRBV5-1 to TRBJ2-3, with D perhaps matching TRBD2 (6 bases). The germline V gene encodes CDR1 SGHRS and CDR2 YFSETQ. The CDR3 spans 14 residues. V lost 5 bases to trimming and J lost 1 base, with 11 bases between them. The CDR3 loop is CASRGGDRTDTQYF. The DNA of the CDR3 is TGCGCCAGCAGGGGCGGGGACCGCACAGATACGCAGTATTTT.

The sample holds one count of this clonotype. J is TRBJ1-1 and V is TRBV12-3 or TRBV12-4; 9 bases are shared with TRBD1. V trimming: 6 bases; J trimming: 5 bases; junction bases outside the gene matches: 7. CDR3 length: 14 residues. CDR3 protein: CASRRDRVGTEAFF. The CDR3 DNA reads as TGTGCCAGCAGGAGGGACAGGGTGGGGACTGAAGCTTTCTTT.

This clonotype was seen only once. The J gene is TRBJ2-1, the V gene TRBV28; D is undetermined. This CDR3 region has 15 residues. Between the trimmed V and J ends, which lost 3 bases and 0 bases, there was a span of 9 bases. Germline-derived CDR1 and CDR2 are MDHEN and SYDVKM. In nucleotides, the CDR3 is TGTGCCAGCAGTTTCGTAGACACCTCCTACAATGAGCAGTTCTTC. Its protein product is CASSFVDTSYNEQFF.

This clonotype was picked up one time. The chain is built from TRBV28 and TRBJ2-1; 9 bases are shared with TRBD1. There are 15 residues in the CDR3. Germline assignment: CDR1 MDHEN and CDR2 SYDVKM. The trim removed 7 bases at V and 4 bases at J, leaving 8 bases unmatched. CDR3 coding DNA: TGTGCCAGCAAGTCCCCGGGACAGGGATACAATGAGCAGTTCTTC. Translating it yields CASKSPGQGYNEQFF.

As DNA, the CDR3 is TGCGCCAGCAGCATTCAGGGCGGGACTGAAGCTTTCTTT. This gives the protein CASSIQGGTEAFF. V usage is TRBV5-1 and J usage is TRBJ1-1; tentatively, D is TRBD1 (5 bases). This CDR3 spans 13 amino acids. Trimming removed 4 bases at V and 5 bases at J, with 12 bases between. Germline loops: CDR1 SGHRS, CDR2 YFSETQ.

The J gene is TRBJ2-3, the V gene TRBV20-1; tentative D call: TRBD1 (6 bases). Trimming left V 3 bases short and J 0 bases short, with 16 bases between. The CDR3 has 16 residues. Germline CDR1 reads DFQATT; CDR2 reads SNEGSKA (reference sequence). The CDR3 DNA sequence: TGCAGTGCTAGCCGGTTTGGGGGCGGTAGCACAGATACGCAGTATTTT. Translating it yields CSASRFGGGSTDTQYF.

The rearrangement joins TRBV14 to TRBJ2-1, with 7 nucleotides matching TRBD2. The CDR3 runs to 13 residues. Germline V gene sequence: CDR1 SGHDN, CDR2 FVKESK. Trimming at V came to 0 bases and at J to 13 bases, leaving 6 bases not matched to a gene. DNA of the CDR3: TGTGCCAGCAGCCAAGATGGGAGGGGACGACAGTTCTTC. Translation: CASSQDGRGRQFF.

The table lists this clonotype with a count of one. The chain combines TRBV29-1 with TRBJ1-2; maybe TRBD1 (5 bases). Germline loops: CDR1 SQVTM, CDR2 ANQGSEA. The CDR3 loop spans 13 amino acids. The V gene lost 5 bases and the J gene lost 4 bases, with 14 bases spanning the gap. The CDR3 spells CSVSTDFFYGYTF. CDR3 nucleotide sequence: TGCAGCGTTTCGACAGATTTTTTCTATGGCTACACCTTC. Variable domain in full (rest from reference TRBV29-1 and TRBJ1-2): SAVISQKPSRDICQRGTSLTIQCQVDSQVTMMFWYRQQPGQSLTLIATANQGSEATYESGFVIDKFPISRPNLTFSTLTVSNMSPEDSSIYLCSVSTDFFYGYTFGSGTRLTVV.

The chain has TRBV20-1 and TRBJ2-1; 7 positions agree with TRBD2. Germline V gene sequence: CDR1 DFQATT, CDR2 SNEGSKA (reference sequence). The junction had 8 bases not matched to a gene; V was cut back by 3 bases and J by 6 bases. CDR3 length: 14 residues. In DNA form, the CDR3 reads TGCAGTGCTAGCAACCCTAGCGGCCTCAATGAGCAGTTCTTC. It specifies CSASNPSGLNEQFF.

The chain has TRBV2 and TRBJ2-1; 7 nucleotides align to TRBD1. CDR1 and CDR2 (germline): SNHLY, FYNNEI. J lost 4 bases, V lost 7 bases, and 4 bases had no gene match. The CDR3 spans 13 residues. CDR3 DNA sequence: TGTGCCAGCAAGAGGGGGCTGTACAATGAGCAGTTCTTC. This translates into CASKRGLYNEQFF.

The chain combines TRBV5-1 with TRBJ2-2; TRBD2 matches 9 bases. The germline V gene encodes CDR1 SGHRS and CDR2 YFSETQ. V lost 1 base and J lost 3; bases outside the gene matches: 7. The CDR3 contains 17 residues. The CDR3, as DNA: TGCGCCAGCAGCTTGAGGGTAGCGGGGGTCCACACCGGGGAGCTGTTTTTT. It specifies CASSLRVAGVHTGELFF.

The chain employs TRBV6-5 and TRBJ2-1; D unresolved. Germline V lookup: CDR1 MNHEY, CDR2 SVGAGI. Trimming shortened V by 4 bases and J by 0 bases, and 16 bases separated the two germline ends. CDR3 length: 17 amino acids. DNA of the CDR3: TGTGCCAGCAGTTTTAAGTCTTATTCGAGCTCCTACAATGAGCAGTTCTTC. Protein product: CASSFKSYSSSYNEQFF.

The chain combines TRBV11-3 with TRBJ2-7; a possible D gene is TRBD2 (5 bases). Germline V gene data show CDR1 as SGHNT and CDR2 as YENEEA. Deletions cut 0 bases from V and 3 bases from J, with 9 bases between. CDR3 length equals 14 residues. The CDR3 nucleotides read TGTGCCAGCAGCTTAGATAACAGCGGCTACGAGCAGTACTTC. It yields the protein CASSLDNSGYEQYF.

The V and J genes are TRBV5-1 and TRBJ1-2, with TRBD1 identical over 8 bases. The trim removed 3 bases at V and 4 bases at J, leaving 8 bases unmatched. The CDR3 totals 15 residues. Germline values: CDR1 SGHRS, CDR2 YFSETQ. The CDR3 DNA reads TGCGCCAGCAGCTCGATGGACAGGGTCGGCTATGGCTACACCTTC. Protein sequence: CASSSMDRVGYGYTF.

The chain links TRBV7-9 to TRBJ1-5; weak D call: TRBD1 (5 bases). The CDR3 is 13 residues long. Germline V CDR1 and CDR2: SEHNR, FQNEAQ (reference sequence). Deletions cut 6 bases from V and 4 bases from J, with 10 bases between. The CDR3 region is CASRAGENQPQHF. The CDR3 region has the DNA TGTGCCAGCAGGGCGGGGGAAAATCAGCCCCAGCATTTT.

The chain is built from TRBV5-1 and TRBJ2-5; 12 nucleotides match TRBD1. The CDR3 is 14 residues long. Germline trimming cut 5 bases from V and 4 bases from J; bases unmatched to any gene: 3. CDR1 is SGHRS and CDR2 is YFSETQ in the germline V gene. Written as DNA, the CDR3 is TGCGCCAGCAGTAAGGGACAGGGGGCAGAGACCCAGTACTTC. This gives the protein CASSKGQGAETQYF.